This T cell receptor (beta chain) is drawn from a study of blood T cell repertoires in COVID-19. V was cut by 4 bases and J by 7 bases, with 10 bases left in between. CDR1 is SQVTM and CDR2 is ANQGSEA in the germline V gene. This CDR3 region has 11 residues. Original handling: Using reference gene primer amplification, nucleated cell counts were estimated. The method was immunoSEQ multiplex PCR; TCRdb's version includes in-frame clones alone and lacks a portion of them. Clone size and the V and J calls come from that table; the DNA yielded D and trimming. The sample has about 190,000 clones; around four fifths are singletons.

The TCR comes from a woman aged 40 to 55 with acute or convalescent COVID-19. The V call is TRBV29-1, the J call TRBJ1-2; D call uncertain. What was sequenced was peripheral blood. The CDR3 protein is CSVVERGGYTF. In nucleotides, the CDR3 is TGCAGCGTTGTGGAGCGGGGTGGCTACACCTTC.